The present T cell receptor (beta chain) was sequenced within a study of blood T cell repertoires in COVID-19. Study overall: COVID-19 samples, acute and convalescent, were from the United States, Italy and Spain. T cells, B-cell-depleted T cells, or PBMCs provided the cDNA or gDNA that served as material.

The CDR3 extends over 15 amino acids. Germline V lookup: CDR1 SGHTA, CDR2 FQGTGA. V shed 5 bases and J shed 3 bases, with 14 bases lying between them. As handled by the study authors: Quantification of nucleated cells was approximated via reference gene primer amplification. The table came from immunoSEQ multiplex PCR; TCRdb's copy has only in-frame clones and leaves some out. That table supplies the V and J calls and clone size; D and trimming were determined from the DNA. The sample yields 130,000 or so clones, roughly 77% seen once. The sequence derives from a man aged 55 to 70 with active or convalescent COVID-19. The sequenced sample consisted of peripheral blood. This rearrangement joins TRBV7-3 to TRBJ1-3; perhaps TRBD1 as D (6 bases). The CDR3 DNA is TGTGCCAGCAGCCGAAGGGGGAATTATGGAAACACCATATATTTT. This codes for CASSRRGNYGNTIYF.